This T cell receptor beta chain stems from a study of CD8+ T cells in alopecia areata. Study-level results: Especially in alopecia totalis/universalis, lesional scalp showed greater clonality than normal scalp did.

Looked up from germline, CDR1 is SGHDT and CDR2 is YYEEEE. V was cut by 0 bases and J by 2 bases, with 9 bases left in between. This CDR3 region has 14 residues. A word on this clone: Its antigen is unidentified.

It was cDNA, reverse transcribed from extracted RNA, that served as the sequencing template. Here immunoSEQ multiplex PCR was the method, and the copy in TCRdb shows in-frame clones only, minus some. This table has some 170,000 clones, about 67% appearing once. The gene calls are TRBV5-6 and TRBJ2-7; a possible D gene is TRBD1 (6 bases). The receptor was isolated from a human donor with alopecia areata. The material sequenced was CD8+ T cells sorted from blood, taken at week 0. The CDR3 DNA is TGTGCCAGCAGCTTGGGGACAGAAGCCTACGAGCAGTACTTC. This gives the protein CASSLGTEAYEQYF. The full variable domain, with the rest looked up from reference TRBV5-6 and TRBJ2-7, is DAGVTQSPTHLIKTRGQQVTLRCSPKSGHDTVSWYQQALGQGPQFIFQYYEEEERQRGNFPDRFSGHQFPNYSSELNVNALLLGDSALYLCASSLGTEAYEQYFGPGTRLTVT.